This is a list of T cell receptor beta chains from one sample in a study of T-cell reconstitution after alpha-beta-depleted transplantation in children. TCRdb reprocessed the PCR reads via MiXCR and lists one record per CDR3 protein. The table includes over 200,000 distinct CDR3 sequences, around 10% detected once. The sequencing used PBMCs from the stem cell graft donor, collected from the stem cell graft. Every receptor here comes from a human donor who donated a stem cell graft to a child with acute lymphoblastic leukemia. CDR3s include the opening cysteine and the closing phenylalanine or tryptophan. Each record gives: D gene, J gene, V gene, clone size, CDR3 protein. A D gene is named only where the DNA matches it firmly. Some rows have no size entry. The others give once, few or many, or a class for an expanded clone.

- | TRBJ2-7 | TRBV12-3/TRBV12-4 | few | CASRGDRYEQYF
- | TRBJ2-2 | TRBV7-6 | few | CASSLEAGRSGELFF
- | TRBJ2-3 | TRBV29-1 | few | CSDLAGYTGEGPDTQYF
TRBD1 | TRBJ1-2 | TRBV10-2 | - | CASSGQGGFDGYTF
- | TRBJ2-2 | TRBV5-1 | few | CASSPGRGVTGELFF
TRBD1 | TRBJ2-2 | TRBV2 | - | CASKGGTGYTGELFF
- | TRBJ1-2 | TRBV5-6 | - | CASSFPGYGYTF
TRBD1 | TRBJ2-1 | TRBV4-3 | few | CASSQETGGYNEQFF
- | TRBJ1-1 | TRBV20-1 | - | CSALDVSTEAFF
TRBD1 | TRBJ2-3 | TRBV2 | few | CASRPGQPPDTQYF
- | TRBJ2-1 | TRBV12-3/TRBV12-4 | few | CASTVPGVGSYNEQFF
TRBD2 | TRBJ2-3 | TRBV24-1 | few | CATSDFSSGDLDTQYF
- | TRBJ1-2 | TRBV27 | - | CASSLRTGARLGGYTF
TRBD1 | TRBJ1-3 | TRBV12-3/TRBV12-4 | - | CASSSWTGGSGNTIYF
- | TRBJ2-6 | TRBV6-1 | - | CASTRTVANSGANVLTF
- | TRBJ2-1 | TRBV7-8 | few | CASSFRVNNEQFF
TRBD2 | TRBJ2-5 | TRBV20-1 | - | CSARDAGGRETQYF
TRBD1 | TRBJ1-2 | TRBV18 | few | CASSSTSQGAWGYTF
TRBD1 | TRBJ1-1 | TRBV27 | - | CASSSTPFTGGKAFF
TRBD1 | TRBJ1-5 | TRBV6-1 | few | CASSEYRTGSSNQPQHF
TRBD1 | TRBJ2-2 | TRBV20-1 | many | CSAPRTQGAAGELFF
- | TRBJ1-1 | TRBV5-1 | few | CASSYQSQRNTEAFF
- | TRBJ1-1 | TRBV5-1 | few | CASSLDEFTEAFF
- | TRBJ2-5 | TRBV15 | - | CATSRGTNQETQYF
- | TRBJ1-1 | TRBV15 | many | CATSRVGQGNLIPFF
- | TRBJ2-1 | TRBV19 | many | CASSRVPGHEQFF
TRBD1 | TRBJ2-2 | TRBV10-3 | many | CAISPGQADTGELFF
- | TRBJ1-1 | TRBV3-1 | - | CASSHKAVIFMNTEAFF
- | TRBJ2-7 | TRBV10-2 | many | CASTSGVNEQYF
TRBD1 | TRBJ1-1 | TRBV10-3 | - | CAIRDRVDTEAFF
- | TRBJ1-2 | TRBV27 | - | CASSPTPGHTYGYTF
TRBD1 | TRBJ1-2 | TRBV29-1 | - | CSVEGQALGQGQYGYTF
- | TRBJ2-3 | TRBV20-1 | - | CSARDWGLSTDTQYF
TRBD2 | TRBJ2-1 | TRBV25-1 | few | CASSELKPGLAGGFSYNEQFF
- | TRBJ2-2 | TRBV5-5 | few | CASSLNNPGPANTGELFF
- | TRBJ1-1 | TRBV3-1 | few | CASSRLQVGLTEAFF
- | TRBJ2-1 | TRBV5-1 | few | CASSLDSQSPSKLSYNEQFF
- | TRBJ2-5 | TRBV3-1 | few | CASSQGVEETQYF
- | TRBJ1-2 | TRBV20-1 | - | CSARERQDPNFNYGYTF
- | TRBJ1-6 | TRBV10-2 | - | CASSEVANSPLHF
- | TRBJ2-1 | TRBV4-1 | many | CASRGGHNEQFF
TRBD1 | TRBJ2-5 | TRBV7-6 | many | CATRQGGETQYF
- | TRBJ2-1 | TRBV7-8 | - | CASSFWVGVSYNEQFF
- | TRBJ1-1 | TRBV6-5 | many | CASSRPGRNTEAFF
- | TRBJ2-1 | TRBV6-1 | - | CASSLAGTRIFNEQFF